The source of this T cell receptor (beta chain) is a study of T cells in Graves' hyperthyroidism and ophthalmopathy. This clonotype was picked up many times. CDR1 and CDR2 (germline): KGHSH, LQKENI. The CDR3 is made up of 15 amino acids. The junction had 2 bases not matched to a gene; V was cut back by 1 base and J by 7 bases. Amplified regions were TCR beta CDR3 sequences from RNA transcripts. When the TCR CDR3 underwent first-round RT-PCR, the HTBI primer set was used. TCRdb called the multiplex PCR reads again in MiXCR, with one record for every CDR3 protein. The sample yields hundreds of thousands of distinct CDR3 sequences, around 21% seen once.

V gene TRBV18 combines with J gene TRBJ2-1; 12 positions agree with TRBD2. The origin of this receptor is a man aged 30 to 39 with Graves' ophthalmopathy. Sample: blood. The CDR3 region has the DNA TGTGCCAGCTCACCACGAACTAGCGGGAGGAATGAGCAGTTCTTC. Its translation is CASSPRTSGRNEQFF.